The 26 T cell receptor beta chains presented below share a single source sample, sequenced in a study of response to subunit inactivated influenza vaccine. TCRdb ran MiXCR on the RT-PCR reads and lists one entry per CDR3 protein. The table has about 570,000 distinct CDR3 sequences, around 11% seen once. The same sample was also studied in work on T cells expressing NK-cell markers. That report notes: As the method of synthesis, 5'RACE template switching with UMIs yielded TCR beta cDNA.

This specimen consisted of PBMCs from blood, obtained on the day of vaccination. The receptors shown here come from a man in his fifties or sixties who received an inactivated influenza vaccine.

The chain has TRBV20-1 and TRBJ2-5, with no clear D. CDR1 and CDR2 (germline): DFQATT, SNEGSKA (reference sequence). The CDR3 runs to 14 residues. V dropped 5 bases and J dropped 0 bases, with 13 bases sitting between them. The DNA for the CDR3 is TGCAGTGCTTGGGTAGACTTCGACCAAGAGACCCAGTACTTC. Translation gives CSAWVDFDQETQYF.

This clonotype has more than one count but fewer than ten. The rearrangement uses TRBV30 and TRBJ2-4; perhaps TRBD2 as D (6 bases). Trimming shortened V by 4 bases and J by 13 bases, and 17 bases separated the two germline ends. Germline V CDR1 and CDR2: GTSNPN, SVGIG (reference sequence). This CDR3 is built from 12 residues. CDR3 protein: CAWKDAGRVQYF. The CDR3 coding sequence is TGTGCCTGGAAGGATGCGGGGCGGGTACAGTACTTC.

This clonotype was detected only a few times. This chain joins TRBV7-2 and TRBJ2-1; 11 bases are shared with TRBD2. This CDR3 is 17 amino acids long. V trimming: 5 bases; J trimming: 8 bases; junction bases outside the gene matches: 14. CDR1 and CDR2 from the germline V gene are SGHTA and FQGNSA. The CDR3 loop reads CASSADRGTSGSDEQFF. The CDR3, as DNA: TGTGCCAGCAGCGCCGACAGGGGTACTAGCGGGAGTGATGAGCAGTTCTTC.

This rearrangement joins TRBV7-2 to TRBJ2-4; 7 bases line up with TRBD2. V dropped 5 bases and J dropped 2; count of bases not matched to a gene: 9. CDR1 SGHTA and CDR2 FQGNSA come from the germline V gene. The CDR3 extends over 16 amino acids. DNA for the CDR3: TGTGCCAGCAGCCCCCCCGCGACTAGCTCCAAAAACATTCAGTACTTC. This gives the protein CASSPPATSSKNIQYF.

This clonotype was seen only a few times. The J gene is TRBJ1-1, the V gene TRBV5-1, with TRBD1 as a possible D gene (6 bases). The germline CDR1 and CDR2 sequences are SGHRS and YFSETQ. The CDR3 consists of 15 residues. V was clipped by 3 bases and J by 1 base, with 13 bases between them. CDR3 bases: TGCGCCAGCAGCTCGCAACAGGGAAAGAACACTGAAGCTTTCTTT. The encoded protein is CASSSQQGKNTEAFF.

This chain uses TRBV2 with TRBJ2-7; D assignment may be TRBD1 or TRBD2 (5 bases each). The V gene's germline CDR1 is SNHLY and CDR2 FYNNEI. Deletions cut 8 bases from V and 2 bases from J, with 13 bases between. The CDR3 is 13 residues long. The CDR3 region has the DNA TGTGCCAGCCGCCGGGACGGGACCTACGAGCAGTACTTC. It translates to CASRRDGTYEQYF. Full variable domain (outside the CDR3, taken from reference TRBV2 and TRBJ2-7): EPEVTQTPSHQVTQMGQEVILRCVPISNHLYFYWYRQILGQKVEFLVSFYNNEISEKSEIFDDQFSVERPDGSNFTLKIRSTKLEDSAMYFCASRRDGTYEQYFGPGTRLTVT.

This chain links TRBV2 with TRBJ1-2; weak D call: TRBD1 (6 bases). The CDR3 runs to 17 residues. V was pared by 1 base and J by 0 bases, with 15 bases between. From germline, CDR1 is SNHLY and CDR2 FYNNEI. The CDR3 coding sequence is TGTGCCAGCAGTGAAGTTATACAGGGTCGGGCTAACTATGGCTACACCTTC. This encodes CASSEVIQGRANYGYTF.

This clonotype turned up a few times. CDR3 in amino acids: CAISDPGAGGGSEQFF. As DNA, the CDR3 is TGTGCCATCAGTGACCCAGGTGCGGGAGGGGGAAGTGAGCAGTTCTTC. The V and J genes are TRBV10-3 and TRBJ2-1, with TRBD2 matching 9 bases. The CDR3 spans 16 residues. In germline, CDR1 is ENHRY, CDR2 SYGVKD. The junction had 12 bases not matched to a gene; V was cut back by 3 bases and J by 9 bases.

This clonotype was counted a few times. J is TRBJ1-5 and V is TRBV6-2 or TRBV6-3, with D hard to call. CDR3 length equals 14 residues. Between the trimmed V and J ends, which lost 2 bases and 3 bases, there was a span of 8 bases. Germline-derived CDR1 and CDR2 are MNHEY and SVGEGT. As DNA, the CDR3 is TGTGCCAGCAGTTACGACGGGCACAATCAGCCCCAGCATTTT. It encodes CASSYDGHNQPQHF.

The chain links TRBV7-2 to TRBJ2-5; D is uncertain. There are 15 residues in the CDR3. The germline gives CDR1 SGHTA, CDR2 FQGNSA. Trimming removed 2 bases from V and 3 bases from J, with 13 bases in between. In nucleotides, the CDR3 is TGTGCCAGCAGCTTATACTGGTCGGGCAAAGAGACCCAGTACTTC. Residues: CASSLYWSGKETQYF.

With respect to this clonotype: One end of the junction fails to match germline, which may point to a read error. This rearrangement joins TRBV12-3 or TRBV12-4 to TRBJ2-3, with 9 bases lining up with TRBD1. The CDR3 is 16 amino acids. CDR3 sequence: CASSFHRGLFTDTQFF. CDR3 DNA: TGTGCCAGCAGTTTTCACAGGGGGCTTTTCACAGATACGCAGTTTTTT.

The gene calls are TRBV20-1 and TRBJ1-4; D not certain. Trimming stripped 3 bases from V and 0 bases from J, with 8 bases between. The CDR3 loop spans 14 amino acids. In germline, CDR1 is DFQATT, CDR2 SNEGSKA (reference sequence). In nucleotides, the CDR3 is TGCAGTGCTAGTAAGAGGTCAACTAATGAAAAACTGTTTTTT. Its translation: CSASKRSTNEKLFF.

This clonotype has a handful of counts. The V call is TRBV18, the J call TRBJ2-2, with 7 bases that match TRBD2. The V gene end was trimmed by 1 base and the J gene end by 4 bases; junction bases not matched to a gene: 9. This CDR3 comprises 17 residues. Germline CDR1 KGHSH, CDR2 LQKENI. The CDR3 spells CASSPQLPGGSTGELFF. The CDR3 nucleotides read TGTGCCAGCTCACCACAACTTCCGGGAGGTAGCACCGGGGAGCTGTTTTTT.

The chain couples TRBV29-1 to TRBJ2-1; D gene unclear. V shed 0 bases and J shed 5 bases, with 11 bases lying between them. CDR1 and CDR2 (germline): SQVTM, ANQGSEA. The CDR3 is 14 residues long. Here the CDR3 DNA reads TGCAGCGTTGAAGAGCCTCCTAGAGACAATGAGCAGTTCTTC. This encodes CSVEEPPRDNEQFF.

Details on this clonotype: A much larger clone differs by one base, so this may be a read error. The chain has TRBV29-1 and TRBJ2-7, with D perhaps matching TRBD2 (6 bases). The CDR3 consists of 12 residues. Germline V gene lookup returns CDR1 SQVTM and CDR2 ANQGSEA. Between the trimmed V and J ends, which lost 6 bases and 3 bases, there was a span of 12 bases. The CDR3: CSVTRGSYEQYF. DNA for the CDR3: TGCAGCGTGACTAGAGGGAGCTACGAGCAGTACTTC.

The genes are TRBV6-5 and TRBJ1-3; no clear D. The CDR3 length is 15 residues. Deletions cut 3 bases from V and 2 bases from J, with 11 bases between. The germline CDR1 and CDR2 sequences are MNHEY and SVGAGI. The CDR3 region is CASSYKPNPGNTIYF. The CDR3 DNA reads TGTGCCAGCAGTTATAAACCTAATCCTGGAAACACCATATATTTT.

This clonotype was picked up a small number of times. The V gene is TRBV24-1, the J gene TRBJ2-2; D gene unclear. Trimming removed 4 bases from V and 2 bases from J, with 10 bases in between. Germline-derived CDR1 and CDR2 are KGHDR and SFDVKD. This CDR3 is 15 amino acids long. For the CDR3, the DNA is TGTGCCACCAGTGAACGGATCCTTAACACCGGGGAGCTGTTTTTT. Protein product: CATSERILNTGELFF.

The sample holds a few counts of this clonotype. The genes are TRBV15 and TRBJ2-2; tentatively, D is TRBD1 (6 bases). This CDR3 is 17 amino acids long. Trimming removed 0 bases at V and 5 bases at J, with 16 bases between. Germline CDR1 is LNHNV and CDR2 is YYDKDF (reference sequence). CDR3 sequence: CATSRDLGGGRTGELFF. CDR3 nucleotide sequence: TGTGCCACCAGCAGAGATCTTGGGGGCGGCAGGACCGGGGAGCTGTTTTTT. The entire variable domain, with the rest obtained from reference TRBV15 and TRBJ2-2, is as follows: DAMVIQNPRYQVTQFGKPVTLSCSQTLNHNVMYWYQQKSSQAPKLLFHYYDKDFNNEADTPDNFQSRRPNTSFCFLDIRSPGLGDTAMYLCATSRDLGGGRTGELFFGEGSRLTVL.

This clonotype was seen more than once but under ten times. The genes are TRBV20-1 and TRBJ2-5; 8 positions match TRBD2. There are 12 residues in the CDR3. Per the germline V gene, CDR1 is DFQATT and CDR2 is SNEGSKA (reference sequence). The V gene end was trimmed by 6 bases and the J gene end by 4 bases; junction bases not matched to a gene: 4. Here the CDR3 reads CSATLAGETQYF. The CDR3 DNA is TGCAGTGCCACCCTAGCGGGAGAGACCCAGTACTTC.

The V gene is TRBV20-1, the J gene TRBJ2-1; TRBD2 agrees at 11 bases. The CDR3 totals 16 residues. J lost 4 bases, V lost 3 bases, and 8 bases had no gene match. Germline CDR1 reads DFQATT; CDR2 reads SNEGSKA (reference sequence). In DNA, the CDR3 is TGCAGTGCTAGTCTCCCCGGGACTAGCGGTTACAATGAGCAGTTCTTC. Translated: CSASLPGTSGYNEQFF.

This clonotype has ten or more counts. The rearrangement joins TRBV11-2 to TRBJ2-4; either TRBD1 or TRBD2 may supply D (6 bases each). Germline-derived CDR1 and CDR2 are SGHAT and FQNNGV. The CDR3 runs 13 residues. Trimming took 5 bases from V and 2 from J, leaving 7 bases between them. CDR3 in amino acids: CASSGGPKNIQYF. Written as DNA, the CDR3 is TGTGCCAGCAGCGGGGGGCCCAAAAACATTCAGTACTTC.

This chain uses TRBV12-5 with TRBJ2-1, with D tentatively TRBD1 (5 bases). V lost 4 bases and J 10 bases, leaving 8 bases between the germline ends. CDR1 is LGHNT, CDR2 FRNRAP, per germline. The CDR3 runs 11 residues. The CDR3, as DNA: TGTGCTAGTGGTTATAACAGGGAGCAGTTCTTC. This codes for CASGYNREQFF.

This clonotype was observed at least ten times. CDR3 nucleotide sequence: TGCGCCAGCAGCACCGGGACTGTAGCGGGGGAGACCCAGTACTTC. It codes for CASSTGTVAGETQYF. The rearrangement joins TRBV5-1 to TRBJ2-5; 8 nucleotides agree with TRBD2. Germline loops: CDR1 SGHRS, CDR2 YFSETQ. The CDR3 length is 15 residues. J was trimmed by 5 bases and V by 4 bases; bases with no gene match: 10.

The chain uses TRBV4-1 and TRBJ2-5, with TRBD1 as a possible D gene (6 bases). The germline V and J ends were trimmed by 3 bases and 1 base, with 9 bases remaining between them. CDR1 and CDR2 (germline): MGHRA, YSYEKL. The CDR3 has 14 residues. For the CDR3, the DNA is TGCGCCAGCAGCCAGGGACACCCCCAAGAGACCCAGTACTTC. The encoded protein is CASSQGHPQETQYF.

A few counts support this clonotype. This rearrangement joins TRBV3-1 to TRBJ2-7, with D possibly matching TRBD2 (5 bases). This CDR3 is 15 amino acids long. Trimming left V 4 bases short and J 0 bases short, with 13 bases between. The germline CDR1 and CDR2 sequences are LGHDT and YNNKEL (reference sequence). The CDR3 is CASSRSGGISYEQYF. The DNA of the CDR3 is TGTGCCAGCAGCCGATCCGGAGGTATCTCCTACGAGCAGTACTTC.

The gene calls are TRBV20-1 and TRBJ2-1; 10 bases are a match to TRBD2. Trimming removed 6 bases from V and 10 bases from J; junction bases left unmatched: 15. Germline V CDR1 and CDR2: DFQATT, SNEGSKA (reference sequence). The CDR3 has 15 residues. CDR3 sequence: CSARPGLARSGEQFF. In DNA form, the CDR3 reads TGCAGTGCCCGACCGGGACTAGCGAGGTCAGGGGAGCAGTTCTTC.